This T cell receptor (beta chain) was recorded in a study of control samples from healthy donors and cancer patients. Assay: immunoSEQ multiplex PCR; the TCRdb copy retains only in-frame clones and omits some. In the table there are about 55,000 clones, around 96% of which are singletons. The V end lost 5 bases, the J end lost 5 bases, and 12 bases lay between the germline ends. Germline values: CDR1 SGHVS, CDR2 FNYEAQ. The CDR3 runs 13 residues. The TCR comes from a young woman in good health. The sample consisted of blood. The chain joins TRBV7-6 to TRBJ1-2; tentatively, D is TRBD1 (6 bases). The CDR3 loop reads CASSPGTHYGYTF. DNA for the CDR3: TGTGCCAGCAGCCCAGGGACACATTATGGCTACACCTTC.